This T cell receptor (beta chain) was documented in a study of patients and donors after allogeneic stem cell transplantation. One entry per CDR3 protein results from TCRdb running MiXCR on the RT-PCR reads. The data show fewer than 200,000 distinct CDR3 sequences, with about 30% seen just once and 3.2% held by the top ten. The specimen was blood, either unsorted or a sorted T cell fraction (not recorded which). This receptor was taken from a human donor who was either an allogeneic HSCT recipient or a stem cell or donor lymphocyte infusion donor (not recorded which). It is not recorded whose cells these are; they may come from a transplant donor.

The CDR3 reads CASSFRGENIQYF. The CDR3 DNA is TGTGCCAGCAGTTTCAGGGGTGAAAACATTCAGTACTTC. The chain uses TRBV12-3 or TRBV12-4 and TRBJ2-4, with D possibly matching TRBD1 (6 bases). The CDR3 is made up of 13 amino acids. V shed 3 bases and J shed 5 bases, with 8 bases lying between them.